This T cell receptor (beta chain) was profiled in a study of cytotoxic CD8 clonotypes in ibrutinib-treated CLL. The CDR3 sequence is 13 residues long. V shed 5 bases and J shed 5 bases, with 10 bases lying between them. Looked up from germline, CDR1 is SGHRS and CDR2 is YFSETQ. Concerning this clone itself: The antigen remains undetermined.

The study, taken as a whole, reports: At ibrutinib response, clonality increased, and at progression it declined back toward baseline. Few clonotypes were public, and these shrank or held steady under treatment.

Measured with immunoSEQ multiplex PCR; TCRdb has only the in-frame clones, and not every one. In the table there are 150,000 to 200,000 clones, less than 85% of which are singletons. This receptor was identified in a human donor with chronic lymphocytic leukemia. Sequencing was performed on PBMCs, taken after 24 months of ibrutinib treatment. The chain recombines TRBV5-1 with TRBJ2-2; tentatively, D is TRBD2 (6 bases). CDR3 coding DNA: TGCGCCAGCAGTACGGGGGAGACCGGGGAGCTGTTTTTT. This encodes CASSTGETGELFF.